This TCR beta chain was found in a study of CD8+ T cells in alopecia areata. The sample holds a few counts of this clone. The CDR3 spans 14 residues. Germline values: CDR1 SGHRS, CDR2 YFSETQ. After removal of 4 bases from V and 0 bases from J, the junction contained 3 bases not matched to a gene. The authors extracted RNA and reverse transcribed it into cDNA as the sequencing template. Some clones are missing from TCRdb's copy, which holds only in-frame ones; the method was immunoSEQ multiplex PCR. This sample has roughly 180,000 clones, with more than 60% found just once. The specimen was CD4+ T cells sorted from blood, collected at week 0. The clonotype was recovered from a human donor with alopecia areata. The chain recombines TRBV5-1 with TRBJ2-7; the match to TRBD2 covers 8 bases. As DNA, the CDR3 is TGCGCCAGCAGCCAGCGGGGGCCCTCCTACGAGCAGTACTTC. Protein: CASSQRGPSYEQYF.